These 19 T cell receptor beta chains originate from one sample sequenced in a study of shared clonotypes between healthy human individuals. Using immunoSEQ multiplex PCR, the repertoire was profiled, and TCRdb retains in-frame clones only, with some absent. Altogether roughly 2 million clones are present, about 95% being singletons, with the ten largest covering roughly 1%. CD45RO-negative, CCR7-selected cells formed the naive CD8 fraction, which excluded terminally differentiated effector memory CD45RA+ cells. Sequenced: naive CD8+ T cells sorted from blood. Source of these receptors: a man aged 18 to 29 in good health.

This clone was seen just once. The V gene is TRBV2, the J gene TRBJ1-2; 7 nucleotides line up with TRBD1. The V gene's germline CDR1 is SNHLY and CDR2 FYNNEI. V was clipped by 6 bases and J by 7 bases; unmatched bases: 8. The CDR3 length is 13 residues. CDR3 coding DNA: TGTGCCAGCAGGCCCTTGACAGGGCTTGGCTACACCTTC. Its protein is CASRPLTGLGYTF.

About this clone itself: Other DNA sequences in the same sample also yield this CDR3. The rearrangement uses TRBV27 and TRBJ1-4; unclear D gene. V was cut by 3 bases and J by 3 bases, with 8 bases left in between. The CDR3 runs to 14 residues. Germline V gene sequence: CDR1 MNHEY, CDR2 SMNVEV (reference sequence). Written as DNA, the CDR3 is TGTGCCAGCAGTTTGTGGGGAGCTAATGAAAAACTGTTTTTT. Translation gives CASSLWGANEKLFF.

With regard to this clone: At one end the junction does not follow the germline gene, possibly because of a read error. The chain joins TRBV4-1 to TRBJ2-1; maybe TRBD2 (5 bases). Germline CDR1 MGHRA, CDR2 YSYEKL. CDR3 length equals 18 residues. The CDR3: CASSQVETMAGSHNEQFF. CDR3 coding DNA: TGCGCCAGCAGCCAAGTTGAAACCATGGCGGGCTCCCACAATGAGCAGTTCTTC.

This chain connects TRBV4-1 to TRBJ2-1; D uncertain. From germline, CDR1 is MGHRA and CDR2 YSYEKL. V was pared by 1 base and J by 8 bases, with 9 bases between. CDR3 length: 13 residues. CDR3 loop: CASSQAQWYEQFF. The CDR3 region has the DNA TGCGCCAGCAGCCAAGCTCAGTGGTATGAGCAGTTCTTC.

The J gene is TRBJ1-1, the V gene TRBV29-1, with no clear D. Germline values: CDR1 SQVTM, CDR2 ANQGSEA. The CDR3 is made up of 12 amino acids. The V end was cut by 3 bases, the J end by 6 bases, with 11 bases between. CDR3 amino acids: CSVDGLSSEAFF. CDR3 in DNA: TGCAGCGTTGACGGACTCTCCTCTGAAGCTTTCTTT.

This chain links TRBV2 with TRBJ2-1; D ambiguous. Germline V gene data show CDR1 as SNHLY and CDR2 as FYNNEI. CDR3 length: 12 residues. Trimming cost V 2 bases and J 8 bases, with 7 bases left between them. The CDR3 DNA sequence: TGTGCCAGCAGTGAACCAGGCGATGAGCAGTTCTTC. Protein: CASSEPGDEQFF. Filled out from reference TRBV2 and TRBJ2-1, the complete variable domain reads EPEVTQTPSHQVTQMGQEVILRCVPISNHLYFYWYRQILGQKVEFLVSFYNNEISEKSEIFDDQFSVERPDGSNFTLKIRSTKLEDSAMYFCASSEPGDEQFFGPGTRLTVL.

The chain has TRBV21-1 and TRBJ1-2. TRBV21-1 is marked as a pseudogene. The CDR3 has 14 amino acids. CDR3 DNA: TGTGCCAGCAGCAAAGGGAATAGAAGCTATGGCTACACCTTC. This encodes CASSKGNRSYGYTF.

The chain joins TRBV7-6 to TRBJ2-1; perhaps D is TRBD1 or TRBD2 (5 bases each). This CDR3 is built from 15 residues. Trimming removed 1 base at V and 4 bases at J, with 11 bases between. CDR1 is SGHVS, CDR2 FNYEAQ, per germline. CDR3 coding DNA: TGTGCCAGCAGCTTAGAACTAGGGGAGTACAATGAGCAGTTCTTC. Its protein product is CASSLELGEYNEQFF.

This chain uses TRBV18 with TRBJ2-7, with D perhaps matching TRBD1 (5 bases). The CDR3 covers 13 residues. Deletions cut 5 bases from V and 1 base from J, with 9 bases between. Germline V lookup: CDR1 KGHSH, CDR2 LQKENI. The CDR3 DNA reads TGTGCCAGCTCATCCAGGGATTCCTACGAGCAGTACTTC. Its translation is CASSSRDSYEQYF.

Points on this clone: The sample has other DNA sequences that encode this CDR3 too. V usage is TRBV27 and J usage is TRBJ2-3; possibly TRBD2 for D (6 bases). This CDR3 comprises 15 residues. From germline, CDR1 is MNHEY and CDR2 SMNVEV (reference sequence). V was clipped by 3 bases and J by 2 bases, with 12 bases between them. The CDR3 DNA is TGTGCCAGCAGTTTGGGAGGAACCCCCACAGATACGCAGTATTTT. Amino acids: CASSLGGTPTDTQYF.

The V gene is TRBV6-5, the J gene TRBJ2-7; 14 bases agree with TRBD2. J was trimmed by 6 bases and V by 5 bases; bases with no gene match: 6. The length of the CDR3 is 15 residues. Germline-derived CDR1 and CDR2 are MNHEY and SVGAGI. CDR3 in amino acids: CASSPGGTSGSEQYF. The CDR3 DNA reads TGTGCCAGCAGTCCGGGCGGGACTAGCGGGAGCGAGCAGTACTTC.

As concerns this clone: Other DNA sequences in this sample translate to the same CDR3. The chain is built from TRBV19 and TRBJ2-7; 12 nucleotides line up with TRBD2. Germline V gene lookup returns CDR1 LNHDA and CDR2 SQIVND (reference sequence). Unmatched junction bases numbered 2, after V lost 5 bases and J lost 3 bases. There are 14 residues in the CDR3. CDR3 in amino acids: CASSVLAGGYEQYF. In DNA form, the CDR3 reads TGTGCCAGTAGTGTACTAGCGGGGGGCTACGAGCAGTACTTC.

The V and J genes are TRBV4-1 and TRBJ2-1; TRBD2 aligns across 16 bases. V lost 0 bases and J lost 4; bases outside the gene matches: 6. Germline-derived CDR1 and CDR2 are MGHRA and YSYEKL. The CDR3 length is 19 residues. CDR3 loop: CASSQDTLGLAGGYNEQFF. CDR3 sequence (DNA): TGCGCCAGCAGCCAAGATACTTTGGGACTAGCGGGAGGGTACAATGAGCAGTTCTTC.

This clone was observed a handful of times. The CDR3 spells CASSEGPLTSLNEKLFF. CDR3 in DNA: TGTGCCAGCAGTGAGGGCCCCCTCACCTCACTTAATGAAAAACTGTTTTTT. This chain links TRBV25-1 with TRBJ1-4; D is ambiguous. CDR1 is MGHDK and CDR2 is SYGVNS in the germline V gene. The CDR3 is 17 amino acids. Trimming left V 3 bases short and J 4 bases short, with 18 bases between.

The chain joins TRBV29-1 to TRBJ2-1, with 8 nucleotides matching TRBD2. The CDR3 loop spans 16 amino acids. CDR1 SQVTM and CDR2 ANQGSEA come from the germline V gene. With V trimmed by 1 base and J by 1 base, 6 bases remained unmatched. The CDR3: CSVEGLAGWSYNEQFF. The DNA for the CDR3 is TGCAGCGTTGAAGGGTTAGCGGGATGGTCCTACAATGAGCAGTTCTTC.

On this clone: The same CDR3 arises from other DNA sequences in this sample as well. The chain uses TRBV28 and TRBJ1-1; a possible D gene is TRBD1 (5 bases). Deletions cut 3 bases from V and 3 bases from J, with 8 bases between. This CDR3 region has 13 residues. The V gene's germline CDR1 is MDHEN and CDR2 SYDVKM. The CDR3 nucleotides read TGTGCCAGCAGTTTCGGCAGGGACACTGAAGCTTTCTTT. It specifies CASSFGRDTEAFF.

The chain combines TRBV28 with TRBJ1-5; tentative D call: TRBD1 (5 bases). V was cut by 3 bases and J by 5 bases, with 14 bases left in between. CDR1 is MDHEN and CDR2 is SYDVKM in the germline V gene. The CDR3 covers 15 residues. The CDR3 is CASSLGRRGDQPQHF. The DNA for the CDR3 is TGTGCCAGCAGTTTGGGCCGGAGGGGAGATCAGCCCCAGCATTTT. Combining the CDR3 with reference TRBV28 and TRBJ1-5 gives the whole variable domain DVKVTQSSRYLVKRTGEKVFLECVQDMDHENMFWYRQDPGLGLRLIYFSYDVKMKEKGDIPEGYSVSREKKERFSLILESASTNQTSMYLCASSLGRRGDQPQHFGDGTRLSIL.

The chain carries TRBV4-3 and TRBJ2-1; D gene ambiguous. With 1 base removed from V and 6 bases from J, the gap between germline ends came to 10 bases. CDR1 is LGHNA, CDR2 YSLEER, per germline. CDR3 length: 14 amino acids. The CDR3 DNA reads TGCGCCAGCAGCCAAGTTCTTTGGGGCAATGAGCAGTTCTTC. Its protein product is CASSQVLWGNEQFF.

The CDR3 DNA reads as TGTGCCAGCCGCAAGACCGGGACAGGGGGAGGAGATACGCAGTATTTT. Protein: CASRKTGTGGGDTQYF. This chain links TRBV27 with TRBJ2-3; 11 bases match TRBD1. Germline V CDR1 and CDR2: MNHEY, SMNVEV (reference sequence). The CDR3 spans 16 residues. The V and J ends lost 8 bases and 5 bases, in that order; junction bases with no gene match: 12.